This T cell receptor (beta chain) was recorded in a study of graft-versus-host responses after intestinal transplantation. As for this clone: Its target is unknown.

The method was immunoSEQ multiplex PCR; TCRdb's version includes in-frame clones alone and lacks a portion of them. The sample contains tens of thousands of clones, roughly nine tenths of which appear only once. The V gene end was trimmed by 1 base and the J gene end by 5 bases; junction bases not matched to a gene: 8. This CDR3 region has 16 residues. Looked up from germline, CDR1 is SGHNT and CDR2 is YYREEE (reference sequence). The TCR originated in a human donor who received an intestinal transplant. The chain links TRBV5-4 to TRBJ2-5; 10 bases are shared with TRBD2. Specimen: unstimulated CD4+ T cells sorted from spleen or lymph node cells, collected before intestinal transplant. In DNA, the CDR3 is TGTGCCAGCAGCTTGCGGGCTAGCGGGAGAGGTGAGACCCAGTACTTC. Amino acid sequence: CASSLRASGRGETQYF.